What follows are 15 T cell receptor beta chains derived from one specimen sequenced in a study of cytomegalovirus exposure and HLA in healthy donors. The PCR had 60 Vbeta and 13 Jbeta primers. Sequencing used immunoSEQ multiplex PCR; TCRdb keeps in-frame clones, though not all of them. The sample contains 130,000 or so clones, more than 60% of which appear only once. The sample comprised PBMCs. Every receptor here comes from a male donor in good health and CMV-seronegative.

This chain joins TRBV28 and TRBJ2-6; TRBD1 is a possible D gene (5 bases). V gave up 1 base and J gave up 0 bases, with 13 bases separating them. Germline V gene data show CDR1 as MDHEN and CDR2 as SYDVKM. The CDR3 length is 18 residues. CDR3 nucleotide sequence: TGTGCCAGCAGTTTATCTGGGCAGGGATACTCTGGGGCCAACGTCCTGACTTTC. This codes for CASSLSGQGYSGANVLTF.

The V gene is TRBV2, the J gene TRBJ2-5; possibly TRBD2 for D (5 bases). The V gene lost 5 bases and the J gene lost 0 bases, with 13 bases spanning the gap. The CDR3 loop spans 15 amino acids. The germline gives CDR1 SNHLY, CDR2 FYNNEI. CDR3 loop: CASSRDGMYQETQYF. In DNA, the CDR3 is TGTGCCAGCAGTCGAGACGGGATGTACCAAGAGACCCAGTACTTC.

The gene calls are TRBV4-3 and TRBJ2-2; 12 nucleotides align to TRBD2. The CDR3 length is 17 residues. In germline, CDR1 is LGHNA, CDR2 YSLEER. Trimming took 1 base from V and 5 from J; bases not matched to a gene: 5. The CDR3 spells CASSQGLAGDWTGELFF. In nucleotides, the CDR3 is TGCGCCAGCAGCCAAGGACTAGCGGGGGACTGGACCGGGGAGCTGTTTTTT.

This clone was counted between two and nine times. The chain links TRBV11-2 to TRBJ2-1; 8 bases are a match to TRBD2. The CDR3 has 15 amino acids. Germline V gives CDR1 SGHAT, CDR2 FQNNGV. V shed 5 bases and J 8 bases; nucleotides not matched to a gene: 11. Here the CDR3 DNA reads TGTGCCAGCAGCAAGGACGGGACTAGTTGGGATGAGCAGTTCTTC. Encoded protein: CASSKDGTSWDEQFF.

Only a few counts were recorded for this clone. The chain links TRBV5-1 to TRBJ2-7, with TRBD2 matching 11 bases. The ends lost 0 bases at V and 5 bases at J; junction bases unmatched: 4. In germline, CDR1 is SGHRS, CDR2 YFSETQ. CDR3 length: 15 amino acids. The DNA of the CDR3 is TGCGCCAGCAGCTTGGTACTAGCGGGAGCAGACGAGCAGTACTTC. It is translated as CASSLVLAGADEQYF.

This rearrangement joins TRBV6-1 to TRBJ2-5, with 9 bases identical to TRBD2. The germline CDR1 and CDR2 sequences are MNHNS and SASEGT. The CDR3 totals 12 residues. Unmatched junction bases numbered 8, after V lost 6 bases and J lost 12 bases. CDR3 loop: CASRLTSGPKYF. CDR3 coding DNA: TGTGCCAGCAGGCTGACTAGCGGCCCCAAGTACTTC.

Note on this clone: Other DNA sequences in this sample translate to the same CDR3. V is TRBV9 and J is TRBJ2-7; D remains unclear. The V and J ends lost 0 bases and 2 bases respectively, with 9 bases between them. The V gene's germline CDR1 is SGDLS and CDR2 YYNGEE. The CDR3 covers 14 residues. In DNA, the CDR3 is TGTGCCAGCAGCGTAGGAGGTGGTACCTACGAGCAGTACTTC. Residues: CASSVGGGTYEQYF.

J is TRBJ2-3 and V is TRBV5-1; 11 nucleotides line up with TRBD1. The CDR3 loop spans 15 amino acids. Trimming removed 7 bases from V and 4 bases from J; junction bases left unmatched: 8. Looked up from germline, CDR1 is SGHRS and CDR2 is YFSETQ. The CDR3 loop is CASWGQGGFSDTQYF. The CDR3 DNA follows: TGCGCCAGCTGGGGACAGGGGGGTTTCTCAGATACGCAGTATTTT.

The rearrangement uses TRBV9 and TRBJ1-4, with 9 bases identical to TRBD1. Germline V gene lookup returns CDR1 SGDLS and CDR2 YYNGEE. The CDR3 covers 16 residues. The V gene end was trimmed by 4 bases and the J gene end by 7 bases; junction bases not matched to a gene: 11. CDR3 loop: CASSPGTGYVGEKLFF. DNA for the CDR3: TGTGCCAGCAGCCCGGGGACAGGGTATGTGGGTGAAAAACTGTTTTTT.

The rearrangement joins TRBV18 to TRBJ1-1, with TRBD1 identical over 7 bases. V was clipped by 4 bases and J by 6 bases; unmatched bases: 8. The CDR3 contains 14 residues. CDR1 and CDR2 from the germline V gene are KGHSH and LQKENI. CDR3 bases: TGTGCCAGCTCACTATCTGACAGGGACCCTGAAGCTTTCTTT. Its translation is CASSLSDRDPEAFF.

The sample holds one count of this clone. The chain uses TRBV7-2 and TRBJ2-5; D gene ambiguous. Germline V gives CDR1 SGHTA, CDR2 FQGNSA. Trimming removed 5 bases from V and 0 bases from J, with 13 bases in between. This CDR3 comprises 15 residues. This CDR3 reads CASSTSPMYQETQYF. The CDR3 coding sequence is TGTGCCAGCAGCACCTCACCTATGTACCAAGAGACCCAGTACTTC. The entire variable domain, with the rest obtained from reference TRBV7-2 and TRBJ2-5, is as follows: GAGVSQSPSNKVTEKGKDVELRCDPISGHTALYWYRQSLGQGLEFLIYFQGNSAPDKSGLPSDRFSAERTGGSVSTLTIQRTQQEDSAVYLCASSTSPMYQETQYFGPGTRLLVL.

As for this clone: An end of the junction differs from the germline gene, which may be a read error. The CDR3 spells CQIGTANTEAFF. CDR3 nucleotide sequence: TGCCAAATCGGGACAGCGAACACTGAAGCTTTCTTT. V is TRBV7-9 and J is TRBJ1-1, with TRBD1 matching over 7 bases. Germline values: CDR1 SEHNR, CDR2 FQNEAQ (reference sequence). The CDR3 sequence is 12 residues long.

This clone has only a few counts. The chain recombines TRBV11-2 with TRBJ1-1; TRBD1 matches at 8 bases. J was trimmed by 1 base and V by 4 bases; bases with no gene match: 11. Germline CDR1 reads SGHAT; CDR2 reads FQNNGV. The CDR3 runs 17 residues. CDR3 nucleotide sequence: TGTGCCAGCAGCTCCCTAATCCGGACAGGGCGGAACACTGAAGCTTTCTTT. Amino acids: CASSSLIRTGRNTEAFF.

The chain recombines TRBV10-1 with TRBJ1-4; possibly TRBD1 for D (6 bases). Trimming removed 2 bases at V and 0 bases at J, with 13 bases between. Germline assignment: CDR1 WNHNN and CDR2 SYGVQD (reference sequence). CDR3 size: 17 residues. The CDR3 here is CASSEGQGGATNEKLFF. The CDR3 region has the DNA TGCGCCAGCAGTGAGGGCCAAGGGGGTGCAACTAATGAAAAACTGTTTTTT.

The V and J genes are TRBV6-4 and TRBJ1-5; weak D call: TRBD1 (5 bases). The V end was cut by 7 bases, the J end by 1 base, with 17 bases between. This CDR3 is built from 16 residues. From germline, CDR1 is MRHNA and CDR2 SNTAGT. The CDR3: CASTPRGNLSNQPQHF. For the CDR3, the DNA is TGTGCCAGCACCCCAAGGGGTAACCTCAGCAATCAGCCCCAGCATTTT.